Below are 22 T cell receptor beta chains sequenced from a single sample in a study of type 1 and type 2 diabetes patients. The PCR template was genomic DNA. Amplification of the beta chain CDR3 used 30 forward and 13 reverse multiplex primers. MiXCR, run by TCRdb on the multiplex PCR reads, gives a single entry per CDR3 protein. This table holds about 270,000 distinct CDR3 sequences, over 45% found once. Source material: peripheral blood mononuclear cells (PBMCs). The receptor set was obtained from a man between 18 and 29 years old with type 2 diabetes.

The V and J genes are TRBV19 and TRBJ1-2, with D hard to call. Germline V CDR1 and CDR2: LNHDA, SQIVND (reference sequence). This CDR3 is 12 amino acids long. Trimming took off 3 bases at V and 8 bases at J, with 10 bases between the two ends. The CDR3 spells CASSMFTGGYTF. CDR3 sequence (DNA): TGTGCCAGTAGTATGTTCACTGGAGGCTACACCTTC.

V is TRBV7-4 and J is TRBJ1-5, with unresolved D. Germline V gene lookup returns CDR1 SGHVT and CDR2 SQSDAQ. The V gene lost 5 bases and the J gene lost 9 bases, with 17 bases spanning the gap. This CDR3 comprises 14 residues. The CDR3 region is CASSNRENLWPQHF. CDR3 DNA sequence: TGTGCCAGCAGCAACCGGGAGAACCTCTGGCCCCAGCATTTT.

The chain carries TRBV12-3 or TRBV12-4 and TRBJ2-5, with TRBD1 matching over 8 bases. The J segment lost 4 bases and the V segment lost 3 bases, leaving 7 bases of the junction unmatched. The CDR3 loop spans 15 amino acids. The CDR3 coding sequence is TGTGCCAGCAGTTTCAGCGGACAGGGTGGAGAGACCCAGTACTTC. Encoded protein: CASSFSGQGGETQYF.

This clonotype was counted only a few times. The V call is TRBV20-1, the J call TRBJ2-1; D call uncertain. Looked up from germline, CDR1 is DFQATT and CDR2 is SNEGSKA (reference sequence). This CDR3 spans 13 amino acids. The ends were cut back, 4 bases at V and 1 base at J, with 8 bases in the middle. CDR3 nucleotide sequence: TGCAGTGCTATCCTGGGTTCCTACAATGAGCAGTTCTTC. Its protein product is CSAILGSYNEQFF.

The chain carries TRBV6-5 and TRBJ2-7; TRBD1 agrees at 7 bases. This CDR3 contains 14 residues. Unmatched junction bases numbered 10, after V lost 5 bases and J lost 6 bases. CDR1 and CDR2 from the germline V gene are MNHEY and SVGAGI. Here the CDR3 reads CASSPGTARSEQYF. The CDR3, as DNA: TGTGCCAGCAGTCCGGGGACAGCCAGGTCCGAGCAGTACTTC.

This clonotype was recorded many times. The chain joins TRBV30 to TRBJ1-2, with 7 positions matching TRBD1. V dropped 3 bases and J dropped 5; count of bases not matched to a gene: 0. Germline loops: CDR1 GTSNPN, CDR2 SVGIG (reference sequence). CDR3 size: 11 residues. Here the CDR3 reads CAWRTGYGYTF. As DNA, the CDR3 is TGTGCCTGGAGGACAGGGTATGGCTACACCTTC.

This clonotype was observed a few times. This rearrangement joins TRBV15 to TRBJ2-7, with unresolved D. CDR1 is LNHNV and CDR2 is YYDKDF in the germline V gene (reference sequence). The CDR3 is 12 residues long. Trimming stripped 2 bases from V and 0 bases from J, with 2 bases between. The CDR3 region is CATSRSSYEQYF. CDR3 nucleotide sequence: TGTGCCACCAGCAGATCCTCCTACGAGCAGTACTTC. The full variable domain, its missing parts supplied by reference TRBV15 and TRBJ2-7, is DAMVIQNPRYQVTQFGKPVTLSCSQTLNHNVMYWYQQKSSQAPKLLFHYYDKDFNNEADTPDNFQSRRPNTSFCFLDIRSPGLGDTAMYLCATSRSSYEQYFGPGTRLTVT.

This rearrangement joins TRBV20-1 to TRBJ2-3, with D possibly being TRBD2 (5 bases). CDR1 DFQATT and CDR2 SNEGSKA come from the germline V gene (reference sequence). There are 13 residues in the CDR3. V dropped 6 bases and J dropped 2 bases, with 12 bases sitting between them. In nucleotides, the CDR3 is TGCAGTGCCCACACGGGGTACACAGATACGCAGTATTTT. Translating gives CSAHTGYTDTQYF.

V usage is TRBV10-2 and J usage is TRBJ1-1; no firm D call. From germline, CDR1 is WSHSY and CDR2 SAAADI. V was clipped by 0 bases and J by 2 bases, with 7 bases between them. The CDR3 consists of 14 residues. CDR3 DNA sequence: TGCGCCAGCAGTGAGTCCAGGCTTAACACTGAAGCTTTCTTT. This gives the protein CASSESRLNTEAFF.

The chain is built from TRBV20-1 and TRBJ2-3, with 7 bases that match TRBD1. V was clipped by 4 bases and J by 0 bases; unmatched bases: 7. CDR3 length: 15 residues. Germline V lookup: CDR1 DFQATT, CDR2 SNEGSKA (reference sequence). The CDR3 protein is CSATKPGQSTDTQYF. CDR3 nucleotide sequence: TGCAGTGCTACAAAACCGGGACAGAGCACAGATACGCAGTATTTT.

The gene calls are TRBV19 and TRBJ2-3; D is ambiguous. V lost 3 bases, J lost 0 bases, and 10 bases lay in between. This CDR3 contains 15 residues. Germline loops: CDR1 LNHDA, CDR2 SQIVND (reference sequence). The CDR3 region is CASSIGTLSTDTQYF. DNA of the CDR3: TGTGCCAGTAGTATCGGTACCCTAAGCACAGATACGCAGTATTTT.

V is TRBV7-3 and J is TRBJ2-7; TRBD2 matches at 11 bases. This CDR3 has 15 residues. V gave up 5 bases and J gave up 3 bases; unmatched junction bases: 6. Germline CDR1 SGHTA, CDR2 FQGTGA. The CDR3 loop reads CASSKTSGSSYEQYF. CDR3 DNA sequence: TGTGCCAGCAGCAAAACTAGCGGGAGTAGCTACGAGCAGTACTTC.

In its sample, this clonotype was seen a few times. The V and J genes are TRBV15 and TRBJ2-7, with 7 nucleotides matching TRBD1. Germline V lookup: CDR1 LNHNV, CDR2 YYDKDF (reference sequence). CDR3 size: 14 residues. The trim removed 1 base at V and 5 bases at J, leaving 5 bases unmatched. The CDR3 region is CATSRVQGIDEQYF. CDR3 coding DNA: TGTGCCACCAGCAGAGTACAGGGGATTGACGAGCAGTACTTC.

This clonotype showed up just a few times. The chain joins TRBV12-3 or TRBV12-4 to TRBJ1-2; D may be TRBD1 (6 bases). Trimming removed 2 bases at V and 6 bases at J, with 19 bases between. There are 16 residues in the CDR3. Here the CDR3 reads CASSLIMQGNYHGYTF. The CDR3 region has the DNA TGTGCCAGCAGTTTAATTATGCAGGGGAATTACCATGGCTACACCTTC.

Turning to this clonotype: One end of the junction varies from germline; a read error may be responsible. This chain links TRBV10-1 with TRBJ2-5; weak D call: TRBD2 (6 bases). The CDR3 has 15 amino acids. Germline V gene sequence: CDR1 WNHNN, CDR2 SYGVQD (reference sequence). The CDR3 sequence is CASSYGGNLKETQYF. The CDR3 coding sequence is TGTGCCAGCAGTTACGGCGGGAACCTCAAAGAGACCCAGTACTTC.

The rearrangement joins TRBV12-3 or TRBV12-4 to TRBJ2-5; TRBD2 matches 8 bases. After removal of 6 bases from V and 1 base from J, the junction contained 10 bases not matched to a gene. The CDR3 loop spans 16 amino acids. As DNA, the CDR3 is TGTGCCAGCAGCCCCTACTATCGGGGGGGCCAAGAGACCCAGTACTTC. Its protein is CASSPYYRGGQETQYF.

This sequence joins TRBV12-3 or TRBV12-4 and TRBJ2-1, with 10 bases identical to TRBD2. This CDR3 has 16 residues. Losses at the gene ends were 6 bases for V and 8 bases for J; bases not matched to a gene: 13. Written as DNA, the CDR3 is TGTGCCAGCAGCGCCAGCGGGAGGGCCGTTATCCATGAGCAGTTCTTC. This encodes CASSASGRAVIHEQFF.

The V and J genes are TRBV7-3 and TRBJ1-5; D may be TRBD1 (5 bases). The CDR3 length is 14 residues. Germline V lookup: CDR1 SGHTA, CDR2 FQGTGA. V was cut by 5 bases and J by 5 bases, with 13 bases left in between. Here the CDR3 DNA reads TGTGCCAGCAGCCGCCCAGGGAGCGATCAGCCCCAGCATTTT. Its translation is CASSRPGSDQPQHF.

As for this clonotype: Being one base from a much bigger clone, this may be a read error. The rearrangement uses TRBV2 and TRBJ1-6, with D possibly matching TRBD1 (5 bases). This CDR3 has 14 amino acids. The germline gives CDR1 SNHLY, CDR2 FYNNEI. Trimming shortened V by 0 bases and J by 9 bases, and 9 bases separated the two germline ends. The CDR3 sequence is CASSEAWGGSPLHF. In DNA form, the CDR3 reads TGTGCCAGCAGTGAAGCGTGGGGGGGTTCACCCCTCCACTTT.

The chain couples TRBV12-3 or TRBV12-4 to TRBJ1-1; 12 positions match TRBD1. This CDR3 has 17 residues. After removal of 5 bases from V and 1 base from J, the junction contained 8 bases not matched to a gene. CDR3 in DNA: TGTGCCAGCAGTACCCGGGACAGGGGGCTTCAGAACACTGAAGCTTTCTTT. Its translation is CASSTRDRGLQNTEAFF.

This clonotype was seen a handful of times. The V and J genes are TRBV11-2 and TRBJ2-7; no clear D gene. Trimming took 6 bases from V and 2 from J, leaving 14 bases between them. CDR1 SGHAT and CDR2 FQNNGV come from the germline V gene. CDR3 length equals 14 residues. The CDR3 DNA is TGTGCCAGCAGTCTTATCTCTCCCACCTACGAGCAGTACTTC. Its translation: CASSLISPTYEQYF.

This clonotype was picked up one time. CDR3 sequence (DNA): TGTGCCACCAGCAGTGCCGACAGGGTGGACGAGCAGTACTTC. Its translation: CATSSADRVDEQYF. The V and J genes are TRBV15 and TRBJ2-7, with 7 bases identical to TRBD1. Germline V gene lookup returns CDR1 LNHNV and CDR2 YYDKDF (reference sequence). CDR3 length: 14 amino acids. V dropped 3 bases and J dropped 5; count of bases not matched to a gene: 7.